The TCR beta chain described here comes from a study of blood T cell repertoires in COVID-19. About the research overall: Donors in the United States, Italy and Spain gave samples during acute or convalescent COVID-19. Nucleic acid was either cDNA or gDNA, and it came from T cells, B-cell-depleted T cells, or PBMCs.

This clone was recorded only once. In the original processing: Estimation of nucleated cell counts relied on the amplification of reference gene primers. Profiled with immunoSEQ multiplex PCR; TCRdb holds only in-frame clones, not every one. D and trimming were read from the DNA, whereas the V and J calls and clone size are those reported in that table. The sample carries about 63,000 clones, around 92% recorded once. The clonotype comes from a man aged 50 to 60 with active COVID-19. Sequencing was done on a sample of peripheral blood.

The chain's CDR3 is CASSYSGGSQPQHF. CDR3 bases: TGTGCCAGCAGTTACTCAGGGGGCTCCCAGCCCCAGCATTTT. The V gene is TRBV6-2 or TRBV6-3, the J gene TRBJ1-5; 7 bases line up with TRBD1. V shed 0 bases and J 7 bases; nucleotides not matched to a gene: 3. CDR1 is MNHEY, CDR2 SVGEGT, per germline. The CDR3 is made up of 14 amino acids.